Given below is one T cell receptor beta chain in context. This CDR3 region has 15 residues. Between the trimmed V and J ends, which lost 4 bases and 4 bases, there was a span of 17 bases. Germline V gene data show CDR1 as SGHNT and CDR2 as YYREEE (reference sequence). This entry belongs to a study of blood T cell repertoires in COVID-19. On the study more broadly: Acute-phase and convalescent COVID-19 samples originated in the United States, Italy and Spain. The analysed material was cDNA or gDNA that came from T cells, B-cell-depleted T cells, or PBMCs.

The authors' processing: Nucleated cell number was recorded as an estimate derived from reference gene primer amplification. The protocol was immunoSEQ multiplex PCR, while the TCRdb copy is restricted to in-frame clones and leaves out a portion. That table furnishes V, J and clone size, whereas the DNA furnished D and trimming. The profile shows hundreds of thousands of clones, more than 85% of them singletons. This sequence was found in a woman aged 25 to 39 with acute or convalescent COVID-19. This sequence joins TRBV5-4 and TRBJ1-2; a weak D match, TRBD1 (6 bases). Sequencing input: peripheral blood. CDR3 residues: CASSPTSGAFYGYTF. For the CDR3, the DNA is TGTGCCAGCAGCCCGACTTCAGGGGCCTTCTATGGCTACACCTTC.